Each of the 14 T cell receptor beta chains below was sequenced from the same sample in a study of T-cell reconstitution after alpha-beta-depleted transplantation in children. Preparation of the TCRbeta library involved a method that used unique molecular identifiers. In TCRdb, the PCR reads were re-called with MiXCR into one record per CDR3 protein. The sample carries 450,000 to 550,000 distinct CDR3 sequences, about 10% recorded once. The source material was PBMCs, mostly from graft donor cells, sampled 180 days after TCRalphabeta/CD19-depleted stem cell transplant. The receptors derive from a female patient aged 2 to 10 who had a stem cell transplant for aplastic anemia, so the T cells may come from the graft donor.

This clonotype was found a few times. This chain joins TRBV30 and TRBJ1-5, with 8 positions matching TRBD1. J lost 7 bases, V lost 1 base, and 9 bases had no gene match. The CDR3 extends over 15 amino acids. Germline-derived CDR1 and CDR2 are GTSNPN and SVGIG (reference sequence). CDR3 sequence: CAWSGPTGVNQPQHF. The CDR3 DNA follows: TGTGCCTGGAGTGGGCCGACAGGGGTAAACCAGCCCCAGCATTTT.

The genes are TRBV5-1 and TRBJ2-1; 8 positions agree with TRBD2. This CDR3 has 19 amino acids. J was trimmed by 0 bases and V by 0 bases; bases with no gene match: 11. Germline-derived CDR1 and CDR2 are SGHRS and YFSETQ. CDR3 residues: CASSLGLALWDGSYNEQFF. CDR3 in DNA: TGCGCCAGCAGCTTGGGACTAGCGTTATGGGATGGCTCCTACAATGAGCAGTTCTTC.

The table lists this clonotype with a few counts. The rearrangement links TRBV7-9 to TRBJ1-1; D remains unclear. This CDR3 has 16 residues. The germline V gene has CDR1 SEHNR and CDR2 FQNEAQ (reference sequence). The V gene lost 5 bases and the J gene lost 1 base, with 17 bases spanning the gap. CDR3 coding DNA: TGTGCCAGCAGCCCCCCGGACCCGACACCGAACACTGAAGCTTTCTTT. This translates into CASSPPDPTPNTEAFF.

This chain uses TRBV5-1 with TRBJ2-5; TRBD2 agrees at 11 bases. Germline CDR1 reads SGHRS; CDR2 reads YFSETQ. The CDR3 is 15 amino acids. Losses at the gene ends were 0 bases for V and 5 bases for J; bases not matched to a gene: 3. This chain's CDR3 is CASSLVLAGVETQYF. The CDR3 DNA sequence: TGCGCCAGCAGCTTGGTACTAGCGGGAGTGGAGACCCAGTACTTC.

The genes are TRBV15 and TRBJ2-7; possibly TRBD1 for D (6 bases). The CDR3 spans 15 residues. In germline, CDR1 is LNHNV, CDR2 YYDKDF (reference sequence). Trimming cost V 0 bases and J 5 bases, with 14 bases left between them. CDR3 DNA: TGTGCCACCAGCAGAGATCGTAACAGGGCCAACGAGCAGTACTTC. Its translation: CATSRDRNRANEQYF.

This clonotype was seen a handful of times. The chain couples TRBV28 to TRBJ1-1; D call uncertain. This CDR3 is built from 14 residues. Germline V gene lookup returns CDR1 MDHEN and CDR2 SYDVKM. V lost 7 bases and J lost 5, with 17 bases in between. The CDR3 protein is CASTKGAGKTEAFF. The CDR3 coding sequence is TGTGCCAGCACCAAGGGCGCTGGGAAAACTGAAGCTTTCTTT.

This clonotype has at least ten counts. CDR3 sequence (DNA): TGTGCCAGCAGCACACCCCAGCGGGAGGGTTGGTACCAAGAGACCCAGTACTTC. Its translation is CASSTPQREGWYQETQYF. The rearrangement uses TRBV7-6 and TRBJ2-5; 10 bases line up with TRBD2. This CDR3 is 18 amino acids long. Germline V gene sequence: CDR1 SGHVS, CDR2 FNYEAQ. J lost 0 bases, V lost 5 bases, and 12 bases had no gene match.

The chain combines TRBV12-3 or TRBV12-4 with TRBJ1-2; TRBD1 aligns across 8 bases. J gave up 6 bases and V 5 bases, and 5 bases lay outside the gene matches. CDR3 size: 13 residues. In DNA form, the CDR3 reads TGTGCCAGCAGTAACAGGGGGTTGAATGGCTACACCTTC. Protein: CASSNRGLNGYTF.

V is TRBV28 and J is TRBJ2-7; 9 nucleotides agree with TRBD1. The germline CDR1 and CDR2 sequences are MDHEN and SYDVKM. The CDR3 length is 15 residues. With V trimmed by 6 bases and J by 6 bases, 12 bases remained unmatched. The CDR3 here is CASRPPGQGLREQYF. DNA for the CDR3: TGTGCCAGCAGACCTCCGGGACAGGGTCTCCGCGAGCAGTACTTC.

This clonotype has only a few counts. The chain recombines TRBV7-2 with TRBJ2-1; 11 bases agree with TRBD2. Germline CDR1 and CDR2: SGHTA and FQGNSA. The CDR3 covers 17 residues. The ends lost 5 bases at V and 0 bases at J; junction bases unmatched: 6. CDR3 sequence: CASSTRLAGSSYNEQFF. CDR3 nucleotides: TGTGCCAGCAGCACCCGACTAGCGGGGAGCTCCTACAATGAGCAGTTCTTC. Drawing the rest from reference TRBV7-2 and TRBJ2-1, the complete variable domain is GAGVSQSPSNKVTEKGKDVELRCDPISGHTALYWYRQSLGQGLEFLIYFQGNSAPDKSGLPSDRFSAERTGGSVSTLTIQRTQQEDSAVYLCASSTRLAGSSYNEQFFGPGTRLTVL.

This clonotype has at least ten counts. The chain uses TRBV6-2 or TRBV6-3 and TRBJ2-7, with 7 bases fitting TRBD2. V lost 7 bases to trimming and J lost 7 bases; unmatched junction nucleotides: 10. The germline V gene has CDR1 MNHEY and CDR2 SVGEGT. The CDR3 contains 13 residues. This CDR3 reads CASTIRQGGEQYV. Here the CDR3 DNA reads TGTGCCAGCACCATCCGCCAGGGAGGGGAGCAGTACGTC.

This clonotype was picked up a small number of times. The chain couples TRBV3-1 to TRBJ2-2; 7 positions agree with TRBD1. In germline, CDR1 is LGHDT, CDR2 YNNKEL (reference sequence). The CDR3 is made up of 17 amino acids. V was clipped by 3 bases and J by 4 bases; unmatched bases: 11. CDR3 in amino acids: CASSHSRPTGSTGELFF. CDR3 nucleotide sequence: TGTGCCAGCAGCCACTCTAGACCGACAGGGAGCACCGGGGAGCTGTTTTTT. Variable domain in full (rest from reference TRBV3-1 and TRBJ2-2): DTAVSQTPKYLVTQMGNDKSIKCEQNLGHDTMYWYKQDSKKFLKIMFSYNNKELIINETVPNRFSPKSPDKAHLNLHINSLELGDSAVYFCASSHSRPTGSTGELFFGEGSRLTVL.

This chain links TRBV10-3 with TRBJ2-1, with D possibly being TRBD1 or TRBD2 (5 bases each). The germline gives CDR1 ENHRY, CDR2 SYGVKD. Trimming took 0 bases from V and 2 from J, leaving 8 bases between them. CDR3 length equals 15 residues. The CDR3 protein is CAISESRDPYNEQFF. The CDR3, as DNA: TGTGCCATCAGTGAGTCACGGGACCCCTACAATGAGCAGTTCTTC.

This clonotype has a handful of counts. This rearrangement joins TRBV20-1 to TRBJ2-5; TRBD1 matches at 7 bases. The CDR3 totals 15 residues. Germline lookup yields CDR1 DFQATT and CDR2 SNEGSKA (reference sequence). Losses at the gene ends were 2 bases for V and 7 bases for J; bases not matched to a gene: 13. The CDR3 reads CSARLLRQGDVTQYF. The DNA of the CDR3 is TGCAGTGCTAGACTCCTAAGACAGGGTGATGTGACCCAGTACTTC.